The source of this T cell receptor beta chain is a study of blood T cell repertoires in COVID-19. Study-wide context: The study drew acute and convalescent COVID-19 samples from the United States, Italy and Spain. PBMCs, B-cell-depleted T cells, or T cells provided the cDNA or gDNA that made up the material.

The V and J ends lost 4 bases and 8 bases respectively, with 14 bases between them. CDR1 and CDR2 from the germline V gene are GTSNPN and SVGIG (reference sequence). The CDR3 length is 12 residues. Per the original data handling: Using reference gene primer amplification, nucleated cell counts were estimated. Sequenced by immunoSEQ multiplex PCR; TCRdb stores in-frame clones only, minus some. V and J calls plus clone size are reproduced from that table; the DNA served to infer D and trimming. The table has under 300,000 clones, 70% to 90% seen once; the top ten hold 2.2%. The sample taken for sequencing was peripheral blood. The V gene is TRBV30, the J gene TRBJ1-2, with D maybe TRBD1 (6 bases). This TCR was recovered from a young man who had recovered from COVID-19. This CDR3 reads CAWTGVGWGYTF. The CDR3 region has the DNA TGTGCCTGGACAGGGGTCGGCTGGGGCTACACCTTC.